The present entry profiles one TCR beta chain with its context. A single count supports this clone. Its antigen is currently not known. No per-base quality is available; no much larger clone lies one base away. The source of the sample is a study of T cell changes during pregnancy in multiple sclerosis (dated by TCRdb to about 2019). General notes on the study: Changes in the T cell repertoire over the course of pregnancy were examined in this study in women with multiple sclerosis.

The germline V gene specifies SGHRS as CDR1 and YFSETQ as CDR2. Trimmed from V: 1 base; trimmed from J: 0 bases; junction bases lacking a gene match: 9. The cysteine opens and the phenylalanine closes a CDR3 of 17 amino acids. Only CDR3 DNA is held: 51 bases, read in frame from base 1. Receptor libraries were prepared by the immunoSEQ multiplex PCR assay. TCRdb took over this immuneACCESS table, retaining in-frame rearrangements with V and J assigned. Such tables are incomplete; in checked studies, under half of the missing clones stem from an unresolved V gene, and the remainder is unexplained. The sample table records approximately 92,000 clones; more than 90% of these occur just once. Less than 2% of the sample comes from the top ten.

The receptor was isolated from a female donor with multiple sclerosis, enrolled in a pregnancy study. The chain is assembled from TRBV5-1 and TRBJ2-7; 8 of the junction bases match TRBD2. This material consisted of peripheral blood, taken in the first trimester of pregnancy. CDR3 protein: CASSLREGPAGSYEQYF. The DNA is TGCGCCAGCAGCTTGCGGGAGGGCCCCGCGGGCTCCTACGAGCAGTACTTC.